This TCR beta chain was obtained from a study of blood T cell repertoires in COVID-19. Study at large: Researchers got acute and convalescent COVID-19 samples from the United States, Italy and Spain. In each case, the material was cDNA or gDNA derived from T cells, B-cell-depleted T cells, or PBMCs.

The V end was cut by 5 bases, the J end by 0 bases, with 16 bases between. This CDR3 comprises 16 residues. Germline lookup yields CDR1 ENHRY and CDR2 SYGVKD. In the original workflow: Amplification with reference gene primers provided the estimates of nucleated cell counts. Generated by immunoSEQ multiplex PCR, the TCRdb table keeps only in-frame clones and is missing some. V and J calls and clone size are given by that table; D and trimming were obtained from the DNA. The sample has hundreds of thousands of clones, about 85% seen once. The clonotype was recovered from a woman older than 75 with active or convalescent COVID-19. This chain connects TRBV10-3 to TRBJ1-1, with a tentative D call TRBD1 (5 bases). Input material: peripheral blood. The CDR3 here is CAISQGTGRVNTEAFF. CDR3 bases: TGTGCCATCAGTCAAGGGACGGGGAGGGTGAACACTGAAGCTTTCTTT.